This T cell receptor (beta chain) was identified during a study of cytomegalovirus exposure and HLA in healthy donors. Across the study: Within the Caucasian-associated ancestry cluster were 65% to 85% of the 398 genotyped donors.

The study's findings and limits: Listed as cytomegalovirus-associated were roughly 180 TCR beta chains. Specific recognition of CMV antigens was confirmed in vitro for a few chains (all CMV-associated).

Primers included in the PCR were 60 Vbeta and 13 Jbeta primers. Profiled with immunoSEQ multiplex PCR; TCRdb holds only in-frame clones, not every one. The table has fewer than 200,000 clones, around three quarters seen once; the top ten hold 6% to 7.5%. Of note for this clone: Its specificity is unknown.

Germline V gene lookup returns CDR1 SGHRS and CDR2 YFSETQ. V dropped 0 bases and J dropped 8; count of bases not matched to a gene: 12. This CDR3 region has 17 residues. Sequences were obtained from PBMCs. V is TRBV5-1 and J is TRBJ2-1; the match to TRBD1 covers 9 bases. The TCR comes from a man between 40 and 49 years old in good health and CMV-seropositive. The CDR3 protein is CASSLGGDRARGYEQFF. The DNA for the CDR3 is TGCGCCAGCAGCTTGGGGGGGGACAGGGCAAGGGGCTATGAGCAGTTCTTC.